This TCR beta chain appears in the sequencing data of a study of cytomegalovirus exposure and HLA in healthy donors. Whole-study results and caveats: High sensitivity and specificity were reportedly achieved when the classifier diagnosed cytomegalovirus status. Reports state that TCR beta sequences accurately predicted most subjects' HLA-A and HLA-B alleles.

Regarding this clone: Its antigen is as yet unknown.

The CDR3 runs 16 residues. V was pared by 4 bases and J by 5 bases, with 9 bases of the junction left unmatched. Germline lookup yields CDR1 MNHNS and CDR2 SASEGT. In the PCR, 60 Vbeta and 13 Jbeta primers were used. Sequencing was performed with immunoSEQ multiplex PCR; in TCRdb, only in-frame clones are kept and a portion is missing. The sample consists of 130,000 to 150,000 clones, around 80% of them appearing once. The rearrangement links TRBV6-1 to TRBJ1-5; 9 positions match TRBD1. This clonotype originated in a young man in good health and CMV-seronegative. Sequencing was performed on PBMCs. The CDR3 DNA follows: TGTGCCAGCAGTGGCCGCCGGGACAGGGCCCATCAGCCCCAGCATTTT. Its translation: CASSGRRDRAHQPQHF.